One sample yielded the 3 T cell receptor beta chains listed below, sequenced in a study of CD8 T cells in Susac syndrome. The authors reverse transcribed 0.5 to 1 ug RNA with random hexamers. TCRdb independently ran MiXCR on the immunoSEQ multiplex PCR reads; one entry per CDR3 protein. The sample has about 80,000 distinct CDR3 sequences; over 90% are singletons. What was sequenced was CD8+ T cells from PBMCs. All receptors come from a human donor in good health.

This rearrangement joins TRBV20-1 to TRBJ2-3, with 10 nucleotides matching TRBD2. The V gene's germline CDR1 is DFQATT and CDR2 SNEGSKA (reference sequence). The junction had 7 bases not matched to a gene; V was cut back by 2 bases and J by 5 bases. The CDR3 has 15 amino acids. The CDR3 protein is CSARLLAGEGDTQYF. The CDR3 nucleotides are TGCAGTGCTAGACTCCTAGCGGGAGAGGGAGATACGCAGTATTTT.

The V gene is TRBV6-2 or TRBV6-3, the J gene TRBJ1-5; D remains ambiguous. In germline, CDR1 is MNHEY, CDR2 SVGEGT. This CDR3 is built from 12 residues. The V and J ends lost 7 bases and 6 bases respectively, with 10 bases between them. CDR3 DNA sequence: TGTGCCAGCACTCCCATGGGTCAGCCCCAGCATTTT. Amino acids: CASTPMGQPQHF.

The rearrangement uses TRBV28 and TRBJ2-7; tentatively, D is TRBD2 (6 bases). In germline, CDR1 is MDHEN, CDR2 SYDVKM. The CDR3 is made up of 19 amino acids. V was cut by 4 bases and J by 0 bases, with 25 bases left in between. In nucleotides, the CDR3 is TGTGCCAGCAGTTCTTTGGTTTGGGATGGATTGGGAGGCTCCTACGAGCAGTACGTC. Translated: CASSSLVWDGLGGSYEQYV.